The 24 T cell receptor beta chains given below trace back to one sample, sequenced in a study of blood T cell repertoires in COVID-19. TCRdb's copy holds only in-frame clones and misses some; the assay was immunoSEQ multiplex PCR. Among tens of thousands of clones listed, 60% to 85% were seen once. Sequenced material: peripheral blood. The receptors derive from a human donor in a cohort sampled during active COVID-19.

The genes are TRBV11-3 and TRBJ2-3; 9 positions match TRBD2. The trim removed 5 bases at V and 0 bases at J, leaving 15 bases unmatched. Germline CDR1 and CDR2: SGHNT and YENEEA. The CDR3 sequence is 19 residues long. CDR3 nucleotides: TGTGCCAGCAGCACCCTGGAGAAGCGGGGGGACGGGAGCACAGATACGCAGTATTTT. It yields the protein CASSTLEKRGDGSTDTQYF.

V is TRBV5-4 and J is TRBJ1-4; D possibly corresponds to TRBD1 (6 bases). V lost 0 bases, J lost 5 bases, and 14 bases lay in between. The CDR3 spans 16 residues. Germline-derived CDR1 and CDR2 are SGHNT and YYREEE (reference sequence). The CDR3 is CASSLAGGRGNEKLFF. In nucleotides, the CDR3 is TGTGCCAGCAGCTTGGCCGGTGGCAGGGGAAATGAAAAACTGTTTTTT.

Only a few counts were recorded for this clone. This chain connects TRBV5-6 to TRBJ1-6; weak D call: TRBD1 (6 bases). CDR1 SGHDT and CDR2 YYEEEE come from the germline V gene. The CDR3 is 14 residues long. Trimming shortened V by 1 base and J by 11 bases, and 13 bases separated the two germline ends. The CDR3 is CASSLNWGRAPLHF. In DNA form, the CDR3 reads TGTGCCAGCAGCTTGAACTGGGGGCGAGCACCCCTCCACTTT. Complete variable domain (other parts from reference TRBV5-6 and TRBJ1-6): DAGVTQSPTHLIKTRGQQVTLRCSPKSGHDTVSWYQQALGQGPQFIFQYYEEEERQRGNFPDRFSGHQFPNYSSELNVNALLLGDSALYLCASSLNWGRAPLHFGNGTRLTVT.

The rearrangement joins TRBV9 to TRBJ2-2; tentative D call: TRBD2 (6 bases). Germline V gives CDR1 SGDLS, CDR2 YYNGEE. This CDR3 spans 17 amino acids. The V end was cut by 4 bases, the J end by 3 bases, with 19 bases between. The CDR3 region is CASSPQMRGSDTGELFF. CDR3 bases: TGTGCCAGCAGCCCTCAGATGCGGGGCTCGGACACCGGGGAGCTGTTTTTT.

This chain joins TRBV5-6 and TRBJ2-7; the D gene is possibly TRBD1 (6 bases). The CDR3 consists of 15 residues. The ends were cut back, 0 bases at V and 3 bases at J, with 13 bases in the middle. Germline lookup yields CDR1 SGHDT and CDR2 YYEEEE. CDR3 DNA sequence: TGTGCCAGCAGCTTGGGGGTGCGACAGGACTACGAGCAGTACTTC. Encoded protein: CASSLGVRQDYEQYF.

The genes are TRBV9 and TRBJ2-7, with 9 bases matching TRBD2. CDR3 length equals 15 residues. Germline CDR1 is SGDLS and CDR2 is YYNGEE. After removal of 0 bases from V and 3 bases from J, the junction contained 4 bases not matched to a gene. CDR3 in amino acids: CASSVGLAEGYEQYF. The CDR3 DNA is TGTGCCAGCAGCGTAGGACTAGCGGAGGGCTACGAGCAGTACTTC.

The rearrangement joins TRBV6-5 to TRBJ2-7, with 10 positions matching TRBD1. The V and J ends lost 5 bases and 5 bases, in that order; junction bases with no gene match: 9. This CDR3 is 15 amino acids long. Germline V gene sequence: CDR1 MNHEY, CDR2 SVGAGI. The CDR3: CASSPPGQGFHEQYF. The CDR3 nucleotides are TGTGCCAGCAGTCCTCCGGGACAGGGGTTCCACGAGCAGTACTTC.

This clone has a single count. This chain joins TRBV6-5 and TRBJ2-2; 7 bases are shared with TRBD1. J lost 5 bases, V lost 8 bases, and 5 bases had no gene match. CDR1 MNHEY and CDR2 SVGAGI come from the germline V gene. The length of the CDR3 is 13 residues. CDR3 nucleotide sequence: TGTGCCAGCGCGACAGGGTGGACCGGGGAGCTGTTTTTT. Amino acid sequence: CASATGWTGELFF.

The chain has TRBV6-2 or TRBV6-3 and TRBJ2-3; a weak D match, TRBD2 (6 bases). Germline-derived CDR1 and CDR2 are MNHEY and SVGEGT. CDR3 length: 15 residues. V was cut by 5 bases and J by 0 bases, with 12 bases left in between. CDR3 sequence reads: CASSPPGLSTDTQYF. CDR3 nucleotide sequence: TGTGCCAGCAGTCCACCGGGACTTAGCACAGATACGCAGTATTTT.

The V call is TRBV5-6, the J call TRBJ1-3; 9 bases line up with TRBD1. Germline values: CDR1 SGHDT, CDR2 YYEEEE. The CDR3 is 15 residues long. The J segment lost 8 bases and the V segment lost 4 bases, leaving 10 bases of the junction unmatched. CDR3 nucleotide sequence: TGTGCCAGCAGCGGGACAGGGAGTGGAGGTCACACCATATATTTT. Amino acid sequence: CASSGTGSGGHTIYF.

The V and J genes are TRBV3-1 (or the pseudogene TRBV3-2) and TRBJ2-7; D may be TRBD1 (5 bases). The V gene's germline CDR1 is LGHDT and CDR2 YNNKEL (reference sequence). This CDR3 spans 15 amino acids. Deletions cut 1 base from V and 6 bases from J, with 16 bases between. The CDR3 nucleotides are TGTGCCAGCAGCCAAGCCCTGGGCAGGGTCGGCGAGCAGTACTTC. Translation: CASSQALGRVGEQYF.

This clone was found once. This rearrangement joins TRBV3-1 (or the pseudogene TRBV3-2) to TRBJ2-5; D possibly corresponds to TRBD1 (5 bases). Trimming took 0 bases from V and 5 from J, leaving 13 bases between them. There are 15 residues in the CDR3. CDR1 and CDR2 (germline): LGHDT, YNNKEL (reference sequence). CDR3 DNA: TGTGCCAGCAGCCAAGATCCAGGGCCGCGGGAGACCCAGTACTTC. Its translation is CASSQDPGPRETQYF.

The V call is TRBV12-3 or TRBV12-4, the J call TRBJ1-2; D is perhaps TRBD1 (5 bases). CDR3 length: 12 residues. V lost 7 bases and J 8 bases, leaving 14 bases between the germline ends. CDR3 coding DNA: TGTGCCAGCACCTCCATCCAGGGAGGCTACACCTTC. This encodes CASTSIQGGYTF.

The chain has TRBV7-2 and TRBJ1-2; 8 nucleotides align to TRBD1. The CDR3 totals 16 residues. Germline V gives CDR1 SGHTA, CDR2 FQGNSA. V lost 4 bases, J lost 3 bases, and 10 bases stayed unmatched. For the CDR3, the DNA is TGTGCCAGCAGCTCCCCCGGACAGGGTCGATACTATGGCTACACCTTC. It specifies CASSSPGQGRYYGYTF. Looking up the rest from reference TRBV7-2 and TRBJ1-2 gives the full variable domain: GAGVSQSPSNKVTEKGKDVELRCDPISGHTALYWYRQSLGQGLEFLIYFQGNSAPDKSGLPSDRFSAERTGGSVSTLTIQRTQQEDSAVYLCASSSPGQGRYYGYTFGSGTRLTVV.

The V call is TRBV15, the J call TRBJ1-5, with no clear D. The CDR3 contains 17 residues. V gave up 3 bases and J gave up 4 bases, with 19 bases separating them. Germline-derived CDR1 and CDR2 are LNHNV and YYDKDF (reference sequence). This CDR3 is CATSSGVGFPRNQPQHF. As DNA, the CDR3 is TGTGCCACCAGCAGCGGGGTAGGGTTTCCCCGGAATCAGCCCCAGCATTTT.

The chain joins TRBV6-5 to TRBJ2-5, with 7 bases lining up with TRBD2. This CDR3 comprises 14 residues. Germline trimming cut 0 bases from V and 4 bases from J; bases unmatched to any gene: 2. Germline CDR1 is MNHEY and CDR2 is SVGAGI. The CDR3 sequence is CASSYSTSPETQYF. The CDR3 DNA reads TGTGCCAGCAGTTACTCGACTAGCCCAGAGACCCAGTACTTC.

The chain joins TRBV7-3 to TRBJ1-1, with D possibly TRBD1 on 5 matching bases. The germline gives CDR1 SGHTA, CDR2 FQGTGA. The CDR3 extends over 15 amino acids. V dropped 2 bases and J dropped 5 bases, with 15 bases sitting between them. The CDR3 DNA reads TGTGCCAGCAGCTTAGTTGCAGGGTTGGAAACTGAAGCTTTCTTT. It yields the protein CASSLVAGLETEAFF.

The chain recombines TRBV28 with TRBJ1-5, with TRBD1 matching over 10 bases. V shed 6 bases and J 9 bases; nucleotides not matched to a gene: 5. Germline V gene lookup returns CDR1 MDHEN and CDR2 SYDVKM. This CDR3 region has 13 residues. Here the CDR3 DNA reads TGTGCCAGCAGCAGGACAGGGGGGATGCCCCAGCATTTT. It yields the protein CASSRTGGMPQHF. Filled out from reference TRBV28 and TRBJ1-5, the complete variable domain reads DVKVTQSSRYLVKRTGEKVFLECVQDMDHENMFWYRQDPGLGLRLIYFSYDVKMKEKGDIPEGYSVSREKKERFSLILESASTNQTSMYLCASSRTGGMPQHFGDGTRLSIL.

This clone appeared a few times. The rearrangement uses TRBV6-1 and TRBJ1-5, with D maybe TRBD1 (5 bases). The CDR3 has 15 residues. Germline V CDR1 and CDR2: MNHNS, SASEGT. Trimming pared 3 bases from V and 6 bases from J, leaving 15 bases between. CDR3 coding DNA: TGTGCCAGCAGTGAGCCTGCGGCAGGGCCTCAGCCCCAGCATTTT. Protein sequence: CASSEPAAGPQPQHF.

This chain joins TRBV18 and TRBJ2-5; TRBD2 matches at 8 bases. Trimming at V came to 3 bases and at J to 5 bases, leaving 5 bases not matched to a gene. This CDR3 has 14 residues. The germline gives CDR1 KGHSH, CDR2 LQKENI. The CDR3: CASSPRLALETQYF. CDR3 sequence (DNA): TGTGCCAGCTCACCTCGACTAGCGTTGGAGACCCAGTACTTC.

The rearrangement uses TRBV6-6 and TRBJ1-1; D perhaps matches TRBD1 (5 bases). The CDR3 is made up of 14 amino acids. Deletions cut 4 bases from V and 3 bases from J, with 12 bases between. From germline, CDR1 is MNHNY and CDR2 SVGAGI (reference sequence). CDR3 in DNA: TGTGCCAGCAGTTGGGGCAGGGTGGACACTGAAGCTTTCTTT. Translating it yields CASSWGRVDTEAFF.

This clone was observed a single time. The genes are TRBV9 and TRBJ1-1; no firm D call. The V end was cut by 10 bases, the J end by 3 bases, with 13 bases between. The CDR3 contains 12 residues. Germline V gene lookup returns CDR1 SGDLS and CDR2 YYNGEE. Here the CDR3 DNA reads TGTGCCGCACCCGGGGATTACACTGAAGCTTTCTTT. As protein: CAAPGDYTEAFF.

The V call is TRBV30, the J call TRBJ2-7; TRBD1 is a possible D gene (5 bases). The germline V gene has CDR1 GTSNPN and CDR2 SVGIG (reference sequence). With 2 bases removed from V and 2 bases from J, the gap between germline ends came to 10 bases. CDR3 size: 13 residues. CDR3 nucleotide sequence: TGTGCCTGGAGTAAACAGGTTACCTACGAGCAGTACTTC. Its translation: CAWSKQVTYEQYF.

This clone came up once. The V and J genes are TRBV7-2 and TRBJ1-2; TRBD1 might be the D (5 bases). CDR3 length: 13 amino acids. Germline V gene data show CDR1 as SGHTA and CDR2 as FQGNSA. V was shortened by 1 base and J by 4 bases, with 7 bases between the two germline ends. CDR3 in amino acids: CASSLGQGYGYTF. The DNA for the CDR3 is TGTGCCAGCAGCTTAGGTCAGGGCTATGGCTACACCTTC.